This T cell receptor beta chain was sequenced in a study of blood T cell repertoires in COVID-19. About the study: COVID-19 samples collected from the United States, Italy and Spain covered acute and convalescent phases.

The count of this clone is one. Donors in Cohort 3 who had recovered were those with two negative PCRs, healthcare professional clearance, or resolution of their symptoms. The protocol was immunoSEQ multiplex PCR, while the TCRdb copy is restricted to in-frame clones and leaves out a portion. The data contain about 390,000 clones, roughly 89% of them singletons. The sequence was obtained from a woman aged 45-65 years who had recovered from COVID-19. The sequencing input was PBMCs or T cells enriched from blood (not recorded which).

This chain's CDR3 is CASSLAGLAFF. CDR3 nucleotides: TGCGCCAGCAGCTTGGCCGGGTTAGCTTTCTTT. The chain carries TRBV5-1 and TRBJ1-1; D not certain. The V end lost 0 bases, the J end lost 10 bases, and 7 bases lay between the germline ends. Germline V CDR1 and CDR2: SGHRS, YFSETQ. The CDR3 sequence is 11 residues long. The complete variable domain, with remaining parts taken from reference TRBV5-1 and TRBJ1-1, reads KAGVTQTPRYLIKTRGQQVTLSCSPISGHRSVSWYQQTPGQGLQFLFEYFSETQRNKGNFPGRFSGRQFSNSRSEMNVSTLELGDSALYLCASSLAGLAFFGQGTRLTVV.